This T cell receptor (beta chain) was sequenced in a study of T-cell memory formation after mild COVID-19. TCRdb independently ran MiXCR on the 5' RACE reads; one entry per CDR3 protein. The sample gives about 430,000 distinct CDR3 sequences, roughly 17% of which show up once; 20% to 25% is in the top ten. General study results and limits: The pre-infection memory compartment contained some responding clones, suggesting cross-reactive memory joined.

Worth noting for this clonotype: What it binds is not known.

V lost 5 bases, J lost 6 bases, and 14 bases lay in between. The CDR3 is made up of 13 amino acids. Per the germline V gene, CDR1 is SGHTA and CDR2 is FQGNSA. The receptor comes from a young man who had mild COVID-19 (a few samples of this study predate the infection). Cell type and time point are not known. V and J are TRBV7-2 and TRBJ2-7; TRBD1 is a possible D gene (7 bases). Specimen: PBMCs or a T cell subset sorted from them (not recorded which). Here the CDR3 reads CASSDRAGSEQYV. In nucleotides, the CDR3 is TGTGCCAGCAGCGACAGGGCGGGGAGCGAGCAGTACGTC.